The clone carrying this TCR beta chain occurred many times. CDR1 is MNHEY, CDR2 SVGAGI, per germline. Trimming removed 5 bases at V and 3 bases at J, with 11 bases between. The CDR3 consists of 13 residues. The related graft donor's blood sample was taken on the day of bone marrow donation. These data originate in a study of T cells after posttransplantation cyclophosphamide. Generated by immunoSEQ multiplex PCR, the TCRdb table keeps only in-frame clones and is missing some. The data show fewer than 40,000 clones, with none appearing a single time. This chain connects TRBV6-5 to TRBJ2-7; D might be TRBD2 (5 bases). The receptor comes from a woman aged 45-65 years in good health and a related stem cell transplant donor. Input material: PBMCs. CDR3 coding DNA: TGTGCCAGCAGTCCCCCAGGACTCTACGAGCAGTACTTC. It codes for CASSPPGLYEQYF.